Each of the 3 T cell receptor beta chains below was sequenced from the same sample in a study of blood T cell repertoires in COVID-19. Data came from immunoSEQ multiplex PCR; TCRdb stores just in-frame clones and leaves some out. The table has 150,000 to 200,000 clones, 70% to 85% seen once. Source material: peripheral blood. The source of these receptors is a human donor in a cohort sampled during active COVID-19.

This clone was picked up one time. The J gene is TRBJ1-4, the V gene TRBV6-5; D ambiguous. Trimming pared 4 bases from V and 8 bases from J, leaving 17 bases between. CDR3 length: 15 amino acids. Per germline, CDR1 MNHEY and CDR2 SVGAGI. CDR3 sequence reads: CASSSNSRGGEKLFF. Written as DNA, the CDR3 is TGTGCCAGCAGTTCAAACTCTCGAGGAGGGGAAAAACTGTTTTTT.

The chain carries TRBV4-1 and TRBJ2-2; a weak D match, TRBD2 (7 bases). The germline V and J ends were trimmed by 2 bases and 4 bases, with 17 bases remaining between them. Germline V gene lookup returns CDR1 MGHRA and CDR2 YSYEKL. This CDR3 is built from 17 residues. This chain's CDR3 is CASSQLARGGGTGELFF. The CDR3 DNA reads TGCGCCAGCAGCCAACTGGCTAGGGGGGGAGGCACCGGGGAGCTGTTTTTT.

The V gene is TRBV19, the J gene TRBJ1-3, with TRBD1 matching over 9 bases. The CDR3 extends over 15 amino acids. The V gene end was trimmed by 4 bases and the J gene end by 3 bases; junction bases not matched to a gene: 4. Germline values: CDR1 LNHDA, CDR2 SQIVND (reference sequence). CDR3 protein: CASSNPGQGGNTIYF. The CDR3 bases are TGTGCCAGTAGTAACCCGGGACAGGGTGGAAACACCATATATTTT.